The T cell receptor (beta chain) described here comes from a study of T cell changes during pregnancy in multiple sclerosis. The repertoire was sequenced with immunoSEQ multiplex PCR; TCRdb's copy has only in-frame clones and lacks some. The sample carries tens of thousands of clones, 80% to 95% recorded once. Germline values: CDR1 SGHRS, CDR2 YFSETQ. The CDR3 totals 14 residues. The V segment lost 4 bases and the J segment 2 bases; nucleotides outside the gene matches: 4. The chain uses TRBV5-1 and TRBJ2-3; 7 nucleotides agree with TRBD1. The source of this sequence is a female donor with multiple sclerosis, enrolled in a pregnancy study. The sample in question was peripheral blood, obtained in the first trimester of pregnancy. CDR3 protein: CASSTGTDTDTQYF. As DNA, the CDR3 is TGCGCCAGCAGCACCGGGACAGACACAGATACGCAGTATTTT. Full variable domain (rest looked up from reference TRBV5-1 and TRBJ2-3): KAGVTQTPRYLIKTRGQQVTLSCSPISGHRSVSWYQQTPGQGLQFLFEYFSETQRNKGNFPGRFSGRQFSNSRSEMNVSTLELGDSALYLCASSTGTDTDTQYFGPGTRLTVL.